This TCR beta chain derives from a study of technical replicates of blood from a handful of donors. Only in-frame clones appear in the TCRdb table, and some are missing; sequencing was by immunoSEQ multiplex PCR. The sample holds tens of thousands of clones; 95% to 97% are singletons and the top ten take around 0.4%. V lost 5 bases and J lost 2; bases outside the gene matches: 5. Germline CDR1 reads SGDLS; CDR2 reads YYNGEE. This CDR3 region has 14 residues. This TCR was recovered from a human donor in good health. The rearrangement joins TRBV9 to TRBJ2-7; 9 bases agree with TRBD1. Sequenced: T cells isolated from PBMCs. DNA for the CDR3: TGTGCCAGCAGGATACAGGGGGCCCCCTACGAGCAGTACTTC. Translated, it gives CASRIQGAPYEQYF.